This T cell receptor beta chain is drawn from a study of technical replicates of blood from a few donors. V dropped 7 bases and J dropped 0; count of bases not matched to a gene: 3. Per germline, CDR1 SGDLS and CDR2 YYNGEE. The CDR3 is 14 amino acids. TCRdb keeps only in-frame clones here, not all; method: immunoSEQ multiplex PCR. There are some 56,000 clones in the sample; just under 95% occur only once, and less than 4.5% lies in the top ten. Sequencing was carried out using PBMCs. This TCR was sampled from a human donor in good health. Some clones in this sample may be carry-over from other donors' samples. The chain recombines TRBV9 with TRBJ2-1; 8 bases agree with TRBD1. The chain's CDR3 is CASGTGYSYNEQFF. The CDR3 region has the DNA TGTGCCAGCGGGACAGGTTACTCCTACAATGAGCAGTTCTTC.